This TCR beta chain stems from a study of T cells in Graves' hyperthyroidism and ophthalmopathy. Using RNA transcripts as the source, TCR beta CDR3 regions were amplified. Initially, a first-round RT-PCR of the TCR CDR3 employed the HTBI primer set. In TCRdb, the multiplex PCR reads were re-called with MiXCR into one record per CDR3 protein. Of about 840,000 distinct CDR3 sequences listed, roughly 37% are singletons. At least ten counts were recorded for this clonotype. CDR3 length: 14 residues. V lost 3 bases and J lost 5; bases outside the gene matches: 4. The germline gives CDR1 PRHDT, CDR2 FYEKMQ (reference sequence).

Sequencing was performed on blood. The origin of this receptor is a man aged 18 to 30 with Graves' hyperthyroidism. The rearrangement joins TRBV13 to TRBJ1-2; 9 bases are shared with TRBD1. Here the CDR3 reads CASSFRGQGYGYTF. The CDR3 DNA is TGTGCCAGCAGCTTCCGTGGACAGGGGTATGGCTACACCTTC.